Below are 21 T cell receptor beta chains sequenced from a single sample in a study of response to subunit inactivated influenza vaccine. TCRdb reprocessed the RT-PCR reads via MiXCR and lists one record per CDR3 protein. The data hold about 800,000 distinct CDR3 sequences, with over 20% observed a single time. Here the sequenced sample was PBMCs from blood, taken around 5 days after vaccination. Receptors originate from a man aged 45-65 years who received an inactivated influenza vaccine.

About this clonotype itself: The CDR3 end shows no conserved phenylalanine or tryptophan, and so a read error is likely. The V call is TRBV11-2, the J call TRBJ2-3, with TRBD1 as a possible D gene (6 bases). Germline loops: CDR1 SGHAT, CDR2 FQNNGV. V gave up 5 bases and J gave up 5 bases, with 11 bases separating them. The CDR3 is 13 residues long. The CDR3 coding sequence is TGTGCCAGCAGCAGCGCAGGGGAAGATACGCAGTATTTA. Its protein is CASSSAGEDTQYL.

The gene calls are TRBV10-3 and TRBJ2-7; no reliable D call. The CDR3 length is 14 residues. The germline V gene has CDR1 ENHRY and CDR2 SYGVKD. V lost 11 bases and J 0 bases, leaving 17 bases between the germline ends. The CDR3: CASTYSSSSYEQYF. CDR3 DNA sequence: TGTGCCTCAACGTACAGCTCTAGCTCCTACGAGCAGTACTTC.

This clonotype has a handful of counts. The V gene is TRBV20-1, the J gene TRBJ2-3; TRBD1 matches 8 bases. Germline CDR1 is DFQATT and CDR2 is SNEGSKA (reference sequence). The CDR3 spans 14 residues. V lost 5 bases, J lost 5 bases, and 9 bases stayed unmatched. CDR3 sequence: CSAPLTGEIDTQYF. DNA of the CDR3: TGCAGTGCTCCTCTGACAGGGGAAATAGATACGCAGTATTTT.

This clonotype occurred many times. The chain is built from TRBV6-2 or TRBV6-3 and TRBJ2-1; D unclear. V lost 0 bases to trimming and J lost 4 bases, with 7 bases between them. The CDR3 extends over 14 amino acids. CDR1 and CDR2 from the germline V gene are MNHEY and SVGEGT. CDR3 sequence reads: CASSYSRSYNEQFF. The CDR3 DNA reads TGTGCCAGCAGTTACTCGAGGTCTTACAATGAGCAGTTCTTC.

The chain combines TRBV29-1 with TRBJ2-7, with D possibly TRBD1 on 5 matching bases. The CDR3 is 14 residues long. Germline V CDR1 and CDR2: SQVTM, ANQGSEA. The V and J ends lost 3 bases and 3 bases respectively, with 15 bases between them. This CDR3 reads CSVDGAGPNYEQYF. CDR3 coding DNA: TGCAGCGTTGATGGGGCAGGGCCAAACTACGAGCAGTACTTC.

V and J are TRBV7-2 and TRBJ2-6; D gene uncertain. CDR1 SGHTA and CDR2 FQGNSA come from the germline V gene. V lost 5 bases, J lost 3 bases, and 8 bases lay in between. This CDR3 region has 14 residues. CDR3 coding DNA: TGTGCCAGCAGCCTAGTTGGTGGGGCCAACGTCCTGACTTTC. Its protein is CASSLVGGANVLTF. The full variable domain, rest sourced from reference TRBV7-2 and TRBJ2-6, is GAGVSQSPSNKVTEKGKDVELRCDPISGHTALYWYRQSLGQGLEFLIYFQGNSAPDKSGLPSDRFSAERTGGSVSTLTIQRTQQEDSAVYLCASSLVGGANVLTFGAGSRLTVL.

The V gene is TRBV12-3 or TRBV12-4, the J gene TRBJ2-4; a weak D match, TRBD2 (5 bases). Trimming cost V 11 bases and J 0 bases, with 17 bases left between them. The CDR3 sequence is 15 residues long. The CDR3 DNA reads as TGTGCCCGCATTTGGGTGGCGGGAGCCAAAAACATTCAGTACTTC. It encodes CARIWVAGAKNIQYF.

This clonotype was seen a handful of times. This chain joins TRBV20-1 and TRBJ2-7; D unclear. The V end lost 2 bases, the J end lost 0 bases, and 8 bases lay between the germline ends. The CDR3 runs 13 residues. In germline, CDR1 is DFQATT, CDR2 SNEGSKA (reference sequence). The CDR3: CSARLGGSYEQYF. CDR3 nucleotide sequence: TGCAGTGCTAGACTCGGTGGCTCCTACGAGCAGTACTTC.

The V gene is TRBV27, the J gene TRBJ2-7, with a possible D match to TRBD1 (6 bases). Trimming cost V 1 base and J 5 bases, with 15 bases left between them. In germline, CDR1 is MNHEY, CDR2 SMNVEV (reference sequence). The CDR3 contains 15 residues. CDR3 sequence reads: CASSLLPTGPNEQYF. In DNA form, the CDR3 reads TGTGCCAGCAGTTTATTGCCGACAGGTCCTAACGAGCAGTACTTC.

The chain uses TRBV29-1 and TRBJ1-1, with 7 bases aligning to TRBD1. The CDR3 runs 15 residues. Germline trimming cut 3 bases from V and 0 bases from J; bases unmatched to any gene: 7. Germline V gives CDR1 SQVTM, CDR2 ANQGSEA. The CDR3 DNA is TGCAGCGTTGATCGGGGGGACAGCATGAACACTGAAGCTTTCTTT. Encoded protein: CSVDRGDSMNTEAFF.

Only a few counts were recorded for this clonotype. V usage is TRBV5-1 and J usage is TRBJ2-1; 7 bases are a match to TRBD2. This CDR3 has 14 residues. Unmatched junction bases numbered 9, after V lost 4 bases and J lost 8 bases. The germline CDR1 and CDR2 sequences are SGHRS and YFSETQ. The CDR3 coding sequence is TGCGCCAGCAGCCCCCGGGGGGTGGTGGATGAGCAGTTCTTC. This translates into CASSPRGVVDEQFF.

In its sample, this clonotype was seen a few times. The chain is built from TRBV7-2 and TRBJ2-3; TRBD1 agrees at 7 bases. The CDR3 is 16 amino acids. The ends lost 4 bases at V and 5 bases at J; junction bases unmatched: 12. Germline CDR1 and CDR2: SGHTA and FQGNSA. The CDR3 coding sequence is TGTGCCAGCAGCTACATACCCGACAGGGAAAAAGATACGCAGTATTTT. Translation: CASSYIPDREKDTQYF.

V gene TRBV20-1 combines with J gene TRBJ2-7, with TRBD1 as a possible D gene (6 bases). With 2 bases removed from V and 3 bases from J, the gap between germline ends came to 11 bases. This CDR3 contains 13 residues. Germline CDR1 is DFQATT and CDR2 is SNEGSKA (reference sequence). This CDR3 is CSARQGIRYEQYF. The CDR3 DNA sequence: TGCAGTGCTAGACAGGGGATTCGCTACGAGCAGTACTTC.

This clonotype was seen only a few times. This chain connects TRBV7-2 to TRBJ1-2; D not certain. V shed 5 bases and J shed 7 bases, with 14 bases lying between them. Germline CDR1 SGHTA, CDR2 FQGNSA. This CDR3 contains 13 residues. Here the CDR3 reads CASSLNLGSGYTF. CDR3 sequence (DNA): TGTGCCAGCAGCCTAAACCTAGGGTCTGGCTACACCTTC.

Only a few counts were recorded for this clonotype. This rearrangement joins TRBV9 to TRBJ2-1; 7 bases match TRBD2. Germline lookup yields CDR1 SGDLS and CDR2 YYNGEE. V trimming: 3 bases; J trimming: 0 bases; junction bases outside the gene matches: 3. The CDR3 totals 15 residues. The CDR3 nucleotides read TGTGCCAGCAGCGGGAGGACTAGCTCCTACAATGAGCAGTTCTTC. Residues: CASSGRTSSYNEQFF.

The chain has TRBV12-3 or TRBV12-4 and TRBJ2-1; the D gene is possibly TRBD2 (5 bases). There are 15 residues in the CDR3. Trimming took off 3 bases at V and 5 bases at J, with 14 bases between the two ends. DNA of the CDR3: TGTGCCAGCAGTTTTTTTGGGAGACAAAACAATGAGCAGTTCTTC. Protein sequence: CASSFFGRQNNEQFF.

This clonotype was seen a few times. The V call is TRBV7-9, the J call TRBJ1-4; D may be TRBD1 (5 bases). Germline-derived CDR1 and CDR2 are SEHNR and FQNEAQ (reference sequence). The CDR3 covers 14 residues. The germline V and J ends were trimmed by 4 bases and 4 bases, with 10 bases remaining between them. The CDR3 region is CASSYSGVNEKLFF. The DNA of the CDR3 is TGTGCCAGCAGCTATTCGGGGGTTAATGAAAAACTGTTTTTT.

This clonotype was observed a few times. J is TRBJ1-6 and V is TRBV20-1; D unresolved. V was shortened by 7 bases and J by 7 bases, with 17 bases between the two germline ends. The CDR3 loop spans 14 amino acids. From germline, CDR1 is DFQATT and CDR2 SNEGSKA (reference sequence). CDR3 loop: CSGLRGTSNSPLHF. The DNA of the CDR3 is TGCAGTGGGTTAAGAGGAACATCAAATTCACCCCTCCACTTT.

The rearrangement joins TRBV7-2 to TRBJ2-7; 12 positions match TRBD2. The germline CDR1 and CDR2 sequences are SGHTA and FQGNSA. Trimming took 5 bases from V and 5 from J; bases not matched to a gene: 7. CDR3 length: 15 residues. The CDR3 protein is CASSITSGRSDEQYF. The CDR3 DNA follows: TGTGCCAGCAGCATCACTAGCGGGAGGAGTGACGAGCAGTACTTC.

A few counts support this clonotype. The V and J genes are TRBV5-5 and TRBJ2-3; D remains ambiguous. Deletions cut 7 bases from V and 0 bases from J, with 9 bases between. The CDR3 extends over 13 amino acids. Germline assignment: CDR1 SGHKS and CDR2 YYEKEE (reference sequence). As DNA, the CDR3 is TGTGCCAGCGCTACAGTAAGCACAGATACGCAGTATTTT. Translation gives CASATVSTDTQYF.

This clonotype has just a few counts. The CDR3 region is CSVEGGDRGIYEQYF. CDR3 nucleotide sequence: TGCAGCGTTGAGGGTGGGGACAGGGGTATTTACGAGCAGTACTTC. This rearrangement joins TRBV29-1 to TRBJ2-7, with 10 bases identical to TRBD1. This CDR3 has 15 residues. CDR1 and CDR2 from the germline V gene are SQVTM and ANQGSEA. After removal of 3 bases from V and 4 bases from J, the junction contained 9 bases not matched to a gene.